These T cell receptor beta chains were read from a single sample in a study of blood T cells in healthy people across ages. From the 5' RACE reads, TCRdb called clonotypes with MiXCR, one entry per CDR3 protein. The data contain hundreds of thousands of distinct CDR3 sequences, 30% to 45% of them seen just once; the ten biggest clones take up 10% to 15%. Input material: blood. The source of these receptors is a man in his late teens or twenties in good health. Both conserved end residues are part of each CDR3. A D gene is named only where the DNA matches it firmly. Where a row states a size, it is once, few, many or the class of an expanded clone; other rows omit it.

V gene,clone size,D gene,J gene,CDR3 protein,CDR3 DNA
TRBV6-4,-,-,TRBJ2-5,CASRPGGHGETQYF,TGTGCCAGCAGACCGGGGGGCCATGGGGAGACCCAGTACTTC
TRBV27,-,-,TRBJ2-5,CASSPTVDGSQETQYF,TGTGCCAGCAGTCCTACAGTCGATGGGTCACAAGAGACCCAGTACTTC
TRBV10-3,few,TRBD1,TRBJ1-2,CAISEDRAAGYTF,TGTGCCATCAGTGAGGACAGGGCGGCGGGCTACACCTTC
TRBV29-1,-,TRBD2,TRBJ2-3,CSVEDPSGGSSPPTDTQYF,TGCAGCGTTGAAGATCCTAGCGGGGGATCTTCGCCTCCCACAGATACGCAGTATTTT
TRBV2,-,TRBD1,TRBJ2-7,CASSGDRGEQYF,TGTGCCAGCAGTGGAGACAGGGGGGAGCAGTACTTC
TRBV20-1,-,TRBD1,TRBJ1-5,CSAAGTGGSQPQHF,TGCAGTGCTGCCGGGACAGGGGGCTCTCAGCCCCAGCATTTT
TRBV9,few,-,TRBJ2-2,CASSVTGGELFF,TGTGCCAGCAGCGTAACGGGCGGGGAGCTGTTTTTT
TRBV9,-,-,TRBJ2-1,CASSVGQGPNEQFF,TGTGCCAGCAGCGTAGGGCAGGGCCCCAATGAGCAGTTCTTC
TRBV25-1,-,TRBD1,TRBJ1-2,CASSERGQPVYGYTF,TGTGCCAGCAGTGAACGGGGACAGCCCGTCTATGGCTACACCTTC
TRBV15,once,-,TRBJ2-1,CATKEAGYNEQFF,TGTGCCACCAAGGAGGCAGGGTACAATGAGCAGTTCTTC
TRBV20-1,-,-,TRBJ1-5,CSARDNDRPNQPQHF,TGCAGTGCTAGAGATAATGACAGACCCAATCAGCCCCAGCATTTT
TRBV2,-,-,TRBJ2-1,CASSETTDGIYDEQFF,TGTGCCAGCTCCGAGACGACTGACGGGATATACGATGAGCAGTTCTTC
TRBV7-2,-,TRBD2,TRBJ2-5,CASSVDGAGVGETQYF,TGTGCCAGCAGCGTAGACGGGGCGGGAGTGGGGGAGACCCAGTACTTC
TRBV7-2,-,-,TRBJ2-4,CASSPPRENIQYF,TGTGCCAGCAGCCCCCCCCGGGAAAACATTCAGTACTTC
TRBV29-1,-,TRBD1,TRBJ2-3,CSVVPIGGQGTDTQYF,TGCAGCGTTGTACCTATTGGAGGACAGGGAACAGATACGCAGTATTTT
TRBV20-1,-,-,TRBJ1-1,CSASADTNTEAFF,TGCAGTGCTAGTGCGGACACGAACACTGAAGCTTTCTTT
TRBV9,few,-,TRBJ1-5,CASSVGAEIGQPQHF,TGTGCCAGCAGCGTAGGGGCCGAGATCGGTCAGCCCCAGCATTTT
TRBV7-2,-,TRBD1,TRBJ2-4,CASSLVDRGTKNIQYF,TGTGCCAGCAGCTTAGTGGACAGGGGGACCAAAAACATTCAGTACTTC
TRBV29-1,-,TRBD1,TRBJ2-3,CSVVGITGVTAETQYF,TGCAGCGTCGTGGGAATAACAGGGGTGACGGCAGAGACGCAGTATTTT
TRBV5-1,few,TRBD1,TRBJ2-1,CASSFRDRVVNEQFF,TGCGCCAGCAGCTTCCGGGACAGAGTAGTGAATGAGCAGTTCTTC
TRBV4-3,few,-,TRBJ2-6,CASSQQGFSGANVLTF,TGCGCCAGCAGCCAACAGGGTTTCTCTGGGGCCAACGTCCTGACTTTC
TRBV10-3,few,-,TRBJ2-1,CAISEGPDRNNEQFF,TGTGCCATCAGTGAGGGACCCGACCGGAACAATGAGCAGTTCTTC
TRBV12-3/TRBV12-4,-,-,TRBJ1-4,CASSSGPYNEKLFF,TGTGCCAGCAGTTCCGGGCCTTATAATGAAAAACTGTTTTTT
TRBV2,few,TRBD2,TRBJ2-3,CASSEGLAGADTQYF,TGTGCCAGCAGTGAAGGTCTAGCGGGGGCCGATACGCAGTATTTT
TRBV28,-,-,TRBJ1-5,CASSTLNRVNQPQHF,TGTGCCAGCAGTACCTTAAACAGGGTAAATCAGCCCCAGCATTTT
TRBV3-1,-,-,TRBJ2-7,CASSQEGQPDNEQYF,TGTGCCAGCAGCCAAGAAGGACAGCCGGACAATGAGCAGTACTTC
TRBV24-1,-,-,TRBJ1-1,CATRAEQENTEDFF,TGTGCCACCAGAGCGGAGCAGGAGAACACTGAAGATTTCTTT
TRBV5-1,-,-,TRBJ2-3,CASRMGLDTQYF,TGCGCCAGCAGAATGGGTTTGGATACGCAGTATTTT
TRBV7-2,few,-,TRBJ2-3,CASSFDLPSTDTQYF,TGTGCCAGCAGCTTTGATCTTCCTAGCACAGATACGCAGTATTTT
TRBV13,many,-,TRBJ2-7,CASSLGFYEQYF,TGTGCCAGCAGCTTGGGGTTCTACGAGCAGTACTTC
TRBV7-6,-,TRBD1,TRBJ1-1,CASSPRYRGDTEAFF,TGTGCCAGCAGCCCTCGTTACAGGGGGGACACTGAAGCTTTCTTT
TRBV2,few,-,TRBJ2-3,CASSERAGTDTQYF,TGTGCCAGCAGTGAAAGGGCTGGCACAGATACGCAGTATTTT
TRBV4-3,-,-,TRBJ2-7,CASSQETRNTYEQYF,TGCGCCAGCAGCCAAGAGACACGGAACACCTACGAGCAGTACTTC
TRBV4-1,-,TRBD1,TRBJ2-1,CASSRGRPIGRIDEQFF,TGCGCCAGCAGCAGGGGGCGGCCTATTGGTAGAATTGATGAGCAGTTCTTC
TRBV18,-,-,TRBJ2-3,CASSLNVGARTDTQYF,TGTGCCAGCTCTCTGAATGTGGGGGCCCGCACAGATACGCAGTATTTT
TRBV4-2,-,TRBD2,TRBJ2-5,CASSKASGSQETQYF,TGTGCCAGCAGCAAGGCTAGCGGGAGCCAAGAGACCCAGTACTTC
TRBV5-6,-,-,TRBJ1-1,CASSFAKGVKNTEAFF,TGTGCCAGCAGCTTCGCCAAGGGCGTAAAGAACACTGAAGCTTTCTTT
TRBV20-1,many,TRBD2,TRBJ2-3,CSARGIQRGGNTDTQYF,TGCAGTGCCAGAGGCATCCAGCGGGGGGGAAACACAGATACGCAGTATTTT
TRBV20-1,few,TRBD1,TRBJ1-4,CSARDPGQGDEKLFF,TGCAGTGCTAGAGATCCCGGACAGGGGGATGAAAAACTGTTTTTT
TRBV7-9,-,-,TRBJ2-1,CASSLVGVGADEQFF,TGTGCCAGCAGCTTAGTAGGCGTGGGGGCTGATGAGCAGTTCTTC
TRBV4-1,many,-,TRBJ2-5,CASSQDRTTKETQYF,TGCGCCAGCAGCCAAGACCGGACTACCAAAGAGACCCAGTACTTC
TRBV6-5,many,TRBD2,TRBJ2-1,CASRGLASYNEQFF,TGTGCCAGCAGGGGACTAGCGAGCTACAATGAGCAGTTCTTC
TRBV5-6,-,-,TRBJ2-7,CASSLLIRHEQYF,TGTGCCAGCAGCCTTCTAATCCGTCACGAGCAGTACTTC
TRBV12-3/TRBV12-4,few,-,TRBJ1-5,CASSREDYSNQPQHF,TGTGCCAGCAGCCGAGAAGATTATAGCAATCAGCCCCAGCATTTT
TRBV12-3/TRBV12-4,many,TRBD1,TRBJ2-3,CASTPLGQGSNTQYF,TGTGCCAGCACCCCTTTGGGACAGGGCTCTAATACGCAGTATTTT
TRBV20-1,-,TRBD1,TRBJ2-1,CSARDSGGEQFF,TGCAGTGCTAGGGACTCAGGGGGTGAGCAGTTCTTC
TRBV12-3/TRBV12-4,-,-,TRBJ2-4,CASSLGGGVNIQYF,TGTGCCAGCAGTTTGGGGGGGGGCGTTAACATTCAGTACTTC
TRBV10-3,few,-,TRBJ1-1,CAISDVGTGRTEAFF,TGTGCCATCAGTGATGTTGGGACGGGGAGGACTGAAGCTTTCTTT
TRBV6-6,few,-,TRBJ2-5,CASSPGAGQETQYF,TGTGCCAGCAGCCCCGGGGCCGGGCAAGAGACCCAGTACTTC
TRBV7-2,many,TRBD2,TRBJ2-3,CASSLARAGSTDTQYF,TGTGCCAGCAGCTTAGCGAGAGCGGGGAGCACAGATACGCAGTATTTT
TRBV7-2,few,-,TRBJ2-1,CASSLGGLGNNEQFF,TGTGCCAGCAGCTTAGGAGGTTTAGGTAACAATGAGCAGTTCTTC
TRBV20-1,-,TRBD1,TRBJ2-3,CSARDLGTGGLWDTQYF,TGCAGTGCTAGAGATCTGGGGACAGGGGGGCTTTGGGATACGCAGTATTTT
TRBV7-9,-,-,TRBJ1-1,CASSLDPAPNTEAFF,TGTGCCAGCAGCTTAGATCCAGCCCCAAACACTGAAGCTTTCTTT
TRBV30,-,-,TRBJ1-5,CAWSTQGNQPQHF,TGTGCCTGGAGTACACAGGGCAATCAGCCCCAGCATTTT
TRBV7-2,-,-,TRBJ2-7,CASSPTPLPFSYEQYF,TGTGCCAGCAGCCCAACGCCACTACCGTTCTCCTACGAGCAGTACTTC